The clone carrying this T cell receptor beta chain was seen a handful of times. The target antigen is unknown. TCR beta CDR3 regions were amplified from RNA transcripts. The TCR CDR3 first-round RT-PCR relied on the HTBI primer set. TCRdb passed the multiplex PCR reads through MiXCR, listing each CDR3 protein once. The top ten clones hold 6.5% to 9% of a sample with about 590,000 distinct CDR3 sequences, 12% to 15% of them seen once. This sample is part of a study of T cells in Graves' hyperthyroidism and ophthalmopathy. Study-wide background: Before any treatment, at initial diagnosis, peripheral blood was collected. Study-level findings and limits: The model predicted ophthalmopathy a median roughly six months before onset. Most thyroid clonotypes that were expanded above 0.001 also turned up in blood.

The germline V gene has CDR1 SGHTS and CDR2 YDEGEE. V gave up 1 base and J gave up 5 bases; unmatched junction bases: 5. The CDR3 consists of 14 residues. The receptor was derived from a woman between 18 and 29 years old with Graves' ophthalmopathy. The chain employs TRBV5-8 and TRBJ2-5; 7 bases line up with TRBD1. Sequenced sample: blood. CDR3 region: CASSLPGGDETQYF. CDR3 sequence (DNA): TGTGCCAGCAGCTTGCCAGGGGGTGATGAGACCCAGTACTTC.